This T cell receptor beta chain was sequenced for a study of Ad26.COV2.S vaccination and SARS-CoV-2 variants. Treatment meaning: roughly 18 received Ad26.COV2.S at low or high dose, single or two shots; about 5 received placebo; per-sample allocation not given. Following the first vaccine or placebo injection, samples were taken on day 63. Germline V gene sequence: CDR1 SGHTA, CDR2 FQGNSA. The CDR3 has 14 amino acids. V lost 5 bases and J 0 bases, leaving 8 bases between the germline ends. Generated by immunoSEQ multiplex PCR, the TCRdb table keeps only in-frame clones and is missing some. Among about 330,000 clones, 75% to 90% were seen once, and the ten largest hold roughly 6%.

The chain combines TRBV7-2 with TRBJ1-5; unclear D gene. The sequence came from a person aged 18-60 years who received the Ad26.COV2.S COVID-19 vaccine or a placebo. The specimen comprised peripheral blood, sampled in a trial of Ad26.COV2.S vaccine versus placebo. CDR3 residues: CASSPIDSNQPQHF. CDR3 in DNA: TGTGCCAGCAGCCCCATTGATAGCAATCAGCCCCAGCATTTT. The entire variable domain, with the rest obtained from reference TRBV7-2 and TRBJ1-5, is as follows: GAGVSQSPSNKVTEKGKDVELRCDPISGHTALYWYRQSLGQGLEFLIYFQGNSAPDKSGLPSDRFSAERTGGSVSTLTIQRTQQEDSAVYLCASSPIDSNQPQHFGDGTRLSIL.